This T cell receptor (beta chain) was profiled in a study of Graves' ophthalmopathy and Graves' hyperthyroidism. The study, taken as a whole, reports: A 13-signature model separated ophthalmopathy from stable hyperthyroidism, around 90% sensitivity, 65% to 82% specificity.

The authors amplified TCR beta CDR3 regions, and they did so from RNA transcripts for repertoire sequencing. HTBI primers served in a first-round RT-PCR, which a second-round multiplex PCR followed. One entry per CDR3 protein results from TCRdb running MiXCR on the multiplex PCR reads. Among about 400,000 distinct CDR3 sequences listed, approximately 15% were seen once. Germline V CDR1 and CDR2: SGHAT, FQNNGV. This CDR3 is built from 16 residues. V gave up 5 bases and J gave up 4 bases, with 21 bases separating them. In its sample, this clonotype was seen many times. Its specificity is unknown. The chain employs TRBV11-2 and TRBJ2-7, with D unresolved. Sequenced input: peripheral blood. This TCR was recovered from a woman aged 18-30 years with stable Graves' hyperthyroidism. CDR3: CASSKGEANPRYEQYF. CDR3 coding DNA: TGTGCCAGCAGCAAAGGAGAGGCGAACCCTCGGTACGAGCAGTACTTC.